Listed below are T cell receptor beta chains from one sample, sequenced in a study of cytomegalovirus exposure and HLA in healthy donors. Assay: immunoSEQ multiplex PCR; the TCRdb copy retains only in-frame clones and omits some. The sample includes 100,000 to 150,000 clones, over 70% of them seen just once. The source material was PBMCs. These receptors all come from a woman aged 40-49 years in good health and CMV-seronegative. Each CDR3 is given with its conserved first and last residue. The D gene is left open where the match is weak. Expanded clones are given a class, and other clones once, few, many or no size at all.

TRBJ2-1 | TRBD1 | TRBV19 | - | CASRDRGFDDEQFF | TGTGCCAGTAGAGACAGGGGGTTCGACGATGAGCAGTTCTTC
TRBJ2-7 | - | TRBV4-3 | - | CASSQDRGISPYEQYF | TGCGCCAGCAGCCAAGATCGGGGGATATCACCCTACGAGCAGTACTTC
TRBJ1-1 | - | TRBV4-1 | few | CASSHGTGEAFF | TGCGCCAGCAGCCACGGAACAGGGGAAGCTTTCTTT
TRBJ2-7 | - | TRBV4-1 | - | CASSHSEGDHEQYF | TGCGCCAGCAGCCATTCTGAGGGGGACCACGAGCAGTACTTC
TRBJ2-7 | TRBD2 | TRBV11-2 | - | CASSLGPSGGFNEQYF | TGTGCCAGCAGCTTAGGCCCTAGCGGGGGGTTCAACGAGCAGTACTTC
TRBJ2-3 | TRBD1 | TRBV5-1 | - | CASSWTGEGGDTQYF | TGCGCCAGCAGCTGGACAGGGGAAGGAGGAGATACGCAGTATTTT
TRBJ2-7 | - | TRBV7-9 | - | CASSSDNYEQYF | TGTGCCAGCAGCTCGGACAACTACGAGCAGTACTTC
TRBJ2-1 | - | TRBV11-1 | once | CASSVAGPGEQFF | TGTGCCAGCAGCGTTGCGGGGCCCGGCGAGCAGTTCTTC
TRBJ2-5 | - | TRBV10-3 | - | CAISESPQETQYF | TGTGCCATCAGTGAGTCGCCACAGGAGACCCAGTACTTC
TRBJ2-3 | TRBD2 | TRBV5-4 | - | CASTPGASGGARTDTQYF | TGTGCCAGCACCCCTGGGGCTAGCGGGGGGGCCAGAACAGATACGCAGTATTTT
TRBJ1-4 | - | TRBV5-1 | - | CASSLDGRAGNEKLFF | TGCGCCAGCAGCTTGGATGGGCGGGCCGGTAATGAAAAACTGTTTTTT
TRBJ2-3 | TRBD1 | TRBV7-8 | - | CASSFLDRGSGTQYF | TGTGCCAGCAGCTTTTTGGACAGGGGGTCCGGTACGCAGTATTTT
TRBJ2-7 | TRBD1 | TRBV10-3 | - | CAISGILLNRGAYEQYF | TGTGCCATCAGTGGGATCCTCCTTAACAGGGGAGCCTACGAGCAGTACTTC
TRBJ1-5 | - | TRBV7-9 | few | CASSLEGTQPQHF | TGTGCCAGCAGCTTAGAAGGGACACAGCCCCAGCATTTT
TRBJ2-7 | - | TRBV21-1 | - | CASSKNYGDSYEQYF | TGTGCCAGCAGCAAAAATTACGGGGACTCCTACGAGCAGTACTTC
TRBJ1-1 | - | TRBV4-1 | - | CASSQDWAATEAFF | TGCGCCAGCAGCCAAGATTGGGCAGCTACTGAAGCTTTCTTT
TRBJ1-2 | TRBD1 | TRBV7-3 | - | CASSPQYRGNYGYTF | TGTGCCAGCAGCCCCCAATACAGGGGTAACTATGGCTACACCTTC
TRBJ1-1 | - | TRBV18 | - | CASSPSIVSFMNTEAFF | TGTGCCAGCTCACCTAGCATAGTCAGCTTTATGAACACTGAAGCTTTCTTT
TRBJ2-3 | TRBD2 | TRBV7-9 | medium-sized | CASSLVVSAGGIDTQYF | TGTGCCAGCAGCTTAGTGGTTTCTGCGGGAGGCATAGATACGCAGTATTTT
TRBJ1-2 | TRBD1 | TRBV10-1 | - | CATPRDREVEGYTF | TGCGCCACCCCCCGGGACAGGGAGGTGGAGGGCTACACCTTC
TRBJ2-7 | TRBD1 | TRBV4-3 | - | CASSHDASGQGSYEQYF | TGCGCCAGCAGCCACGACGCTTCGGGACAGGGCTCCTACGAGCAGTACTTC
TRBJ1-4 | TRBD1 | TRBV28 | - | CASSFYPPGTVNEKLFF | TGTGCCAGCAGTTTTTACCCACCCGGGACAGTAAATGAAAAACTGTTTTTT
TRBJ1-1 | TRBD1 | TRBV27 | - | CASSLGQGNTEAFF | TGTGCCAGCAGTTTGGGACAGGGAAACACTGAAGCTTTCTTT
TRBJ2-5 | TRBD2 | TRBV7-2 | - | CASSPRTSPFQETQYF | TGTGCCAGCAGCCCCCGGACTAGCCCGTTCCAAGAGACCCAGTACTTC
TRBJ1-1 | - | TRBV18 | - | CASRESLPEAFF | TGTGCCAGCCGTGAGTCTCTCCCTGAAGCTTTCTTT
TRBJ1-2 | - | TRBV5-4 | - | CASSLDAEPYGYTF | TGTGCCAGCAGCTTGGATGCGGAGCCCTATGGCTACACCTTC
TRBJ2-7 | - | TRBV28 | - | CASSLISERVYF | TGTGCCAGCAGTTTAATTTCAGAACGGGTGTACTTC
TRBJ2-2 | - | TRBV9 | few | CASSVGGANTGELFF | TGTGCCAGCAGCGTAGGGGGGGCGAACACCGGGGAGCTGTTTTTT
TRBJ2-3 | - | TRBV28 | - | CASSFGLSGATDTQYF | TGTGCCAGCAGTTTCGGGCTAAGCGGAGCAACAGATACGCAGTATTTT
TRBJ1-1 | - | TRBV21-1 | - | CASSKAALQGANTEAFF | TGTGCCAGCAGCAAAGCCGCATTACAGGGGGCGAACACTGAAGCTTTCTTT
TRBJ1-3 | TRBD1 | TRBV29-1 | - | CSAKQGASGNTIYF | TGCAGCGCGAAACAGGGGGCCTCTGGAAACACCATATATTTT
TRBJ1-4 | - | TRBV2 | - | CASSFVTVPAEKLFF | TGTGCCAGCAGCTTCGTAACAGTGCCGGCCGAAAAACTGTTTTTT
TRBJ1-2 | - | TRBV2 | - | CASSDRGSSYGYTF | TGTGCCAGCAGTGACAGGGGCAGTTCCTATGGCTACACCTTC
TRBJ2-7 | TRBD1 | TRBV7-9 | - | CSSSPGQGLHEQYF | TGTTCCAGCAGCCCAGGACAGGGACTCCACGAGCAGTACTTC
TRBJ2-7 | - | TRBV5-1 | - | CASSSREGGRYEQYF | TGCGCCAGCAGCTCCAGGGAAGGTGGCCGCTACGAGCAGTACTTC
TRBJ2-3 | - | TRBV29-1 | - | CSAGVGGTDTQYF | TGCAGCGCCGGGGTGGGCGGCACAGATACGCAGTATTTT
TRBJ2-7 | - | TRBV28 | - | CARSPLIPTQSYEQYF | TGTGCCCGCAGCCCACTTATCCCGACTCAGTCCTACGAGCAGTACTTC
TRBJ1-1 | - | TRBV10-3 | - | CAIGALGTEAFF | TGTGCCATCGGGGCGCTGGGCACTGAAGCTTTCTTT
TRBJ2-7 | TRBD1 | TRBV27 | - | CASSPGQGNYEQYF | TGTGCCAGCAGTCCAGGACAGGGGAACTACGAGCAGTACTTC
TRBJ2-5 | - | TRBV19 | - | CASSIQGSQETQYF | TGTGCCAGTAGTATCCAGGGGTCCCAAGAGACCCAGTACTTC
TRBJ2-1 | TRBD2 | TRBV7-2 | - | CASSPRTSGVYNEQFF | TGTGCCAGCAGCCCAAGGACTAGCGGGGTTTACAATGAGCAGTTCTTC
TRBJ2-1 | - | TRBV5-1 | - | CASSWAQGRNEQFF | TGCGCCAGCAGTTGGGCGCAGGGAAGGAATGAGCAGTTCTTC
TRBJ2-7 | TRBD1 | TRBV27 | once | CASSLWTGEQYF | TGTGCCAGCAGTTTATGGACAGGCGAGCAGTACTTC
TRBJ1-2 | TRBD1 | TRBV14 | - | CASSLARTGGYGYTF | TGTGCCAGCAGCCTAGCGAGGACAGGAGGCTATGGCTACACCTTC
TRBJ1-2 | TRBD1 | TRBV10-3 | - | CAISETRDRKIHGYTF | TGTGCCATCAGTGAGACTCGGGACAGGAAGATCCATGGCTACACCTTC